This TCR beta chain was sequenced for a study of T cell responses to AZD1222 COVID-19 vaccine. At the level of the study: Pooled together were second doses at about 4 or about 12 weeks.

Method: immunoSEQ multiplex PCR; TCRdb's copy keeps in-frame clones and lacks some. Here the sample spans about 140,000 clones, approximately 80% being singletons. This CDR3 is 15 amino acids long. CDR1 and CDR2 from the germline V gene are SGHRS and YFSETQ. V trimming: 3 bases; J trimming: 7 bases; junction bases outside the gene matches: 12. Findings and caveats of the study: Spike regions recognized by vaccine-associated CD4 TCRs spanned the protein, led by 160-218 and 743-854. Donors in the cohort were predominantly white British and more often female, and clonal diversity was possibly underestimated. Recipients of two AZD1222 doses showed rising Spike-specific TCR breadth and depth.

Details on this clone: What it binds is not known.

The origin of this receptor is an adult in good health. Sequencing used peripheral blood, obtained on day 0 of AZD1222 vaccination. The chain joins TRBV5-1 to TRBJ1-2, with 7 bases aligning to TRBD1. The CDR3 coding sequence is TGCGCCAGCAGCTCGGGACAGCCACTCAATAGTGGCTACACCTTC. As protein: CASSSGQPLNSGYTF.